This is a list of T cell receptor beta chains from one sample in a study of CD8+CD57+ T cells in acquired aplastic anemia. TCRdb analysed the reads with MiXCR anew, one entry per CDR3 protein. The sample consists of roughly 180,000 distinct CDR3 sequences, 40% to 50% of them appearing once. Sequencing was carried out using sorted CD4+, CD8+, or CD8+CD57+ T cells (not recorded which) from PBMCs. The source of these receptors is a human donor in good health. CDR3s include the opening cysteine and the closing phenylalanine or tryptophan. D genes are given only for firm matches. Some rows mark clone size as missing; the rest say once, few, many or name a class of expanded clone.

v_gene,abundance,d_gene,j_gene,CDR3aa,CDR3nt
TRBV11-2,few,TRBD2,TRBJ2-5,CASSLVIAGMETQYF,TGTGCCAGCAGCTTAGTAATAGCGGGGATGGAGACCCAGTACTTC
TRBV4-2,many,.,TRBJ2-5,CASSQDRTGGETQYF,TGTGCCAGCAGCCAAGATCGAACAGGTGGAGAGACCCAGTACTTC
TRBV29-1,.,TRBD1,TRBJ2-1,CSAWTGNHNEQFF,TGCAGCGCCTGGACAGGAAACCACAATGAGCAGTTCTTC
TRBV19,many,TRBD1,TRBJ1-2,CASSIKLDRVFYGYTF,TGTGCCAGTAGTATAAAACTGGACAGGGTCTTTTATGGCTACACCTTC
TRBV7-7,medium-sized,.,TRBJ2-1,CASSLGAYNEQFF,TGTGCTAGCAGCTTAGGAGCCTACAATGAGCAGTTCTTC
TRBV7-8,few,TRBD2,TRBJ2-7,CASSLGRRGTYEQYF,TGTGCCAGCAGCTTAGGGCGGCGGGGGACCTACGAGCAGTACTTC
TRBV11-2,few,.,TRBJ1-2,CASSSGAGSLFYGYTF,TGTGCCAGCAGCTCGGGGGCGGGGAGCCTCTTCTATGGCTACACCTTC
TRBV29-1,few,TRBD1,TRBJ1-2,CSVSGGDGYTF,TGCAGCGTGTCAGGGGGCGATGGCTACACCTTC
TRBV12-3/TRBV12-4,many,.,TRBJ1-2,CASSLALGRYGYTF,TGTGCCAGCAGTTTAGCCCTAGGGCGCTATGGCTACACCTTC
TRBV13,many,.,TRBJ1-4,CASSLRRLGEKLFF,TGTGCCAGCAGCCTCAGGAGGCTAGGTGAAAAACTGTTTTTT
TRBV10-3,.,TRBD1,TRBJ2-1,CAIRGDRSYNEQFF,TGTGCCATCAGGGGGGACAGATCCTACAATGAGCAGTTCTTC
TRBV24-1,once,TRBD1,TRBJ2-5,CATSDFGDRGAETQYF,TGTGCCACCAGTGATTTTGGGGACAGGGGAGCGGAGACCCAGTACTTC
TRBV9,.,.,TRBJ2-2,CASSVVGGAITGELFF,TGTGCCAGCAGCGTAGTGGGGGGAGCTATCACCGGGGAGCTGTTTTTT
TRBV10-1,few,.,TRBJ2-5,CASRCGRSAVLGSQYF,TGCGCCAGCAGGTGCGGTCGGTCGGCCGTCCTAGGGTCCCAGTACTTC
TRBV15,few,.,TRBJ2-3,CATSRVDSTDTQYF,TGTGCCACCAGCAGAGTGGATAGCACAGATACGCAGTATTTT
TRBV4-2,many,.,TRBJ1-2,CASSPRGRPNYGYTF,TGTGCCAGCAGCCCGCGTGGACGGCCTAACTATGGCTACACCTTC
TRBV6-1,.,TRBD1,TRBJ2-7,CASKGLPGQGHEQYF,TGTGCCAGCAAGGGGCTCCCGGGACAGGGCCACGAGCAGTACTTC
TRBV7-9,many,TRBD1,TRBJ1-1,CASSLGQGGRWAFF,TGTGCCAGCAGCCTCGGACAGGGGGGAAGGTGGGCTTTCTTT
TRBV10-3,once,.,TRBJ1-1,CAISTPDGNTEAFF,TGTGCCATCAGTACCCCGGACGGGAACACTGAAGCTTTCTTT
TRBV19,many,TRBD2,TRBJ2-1,CASSSGLAAVQFF,TGTGCCAGTAGTAGCGGACTAGCTGCGGTTCAGTTCTTC
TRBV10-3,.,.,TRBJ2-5,CAISESETQYF,TGTGCCATCAGTGAGTCGGAGACCCAGTACTTC
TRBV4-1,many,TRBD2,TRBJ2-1,CASSQVIAGVAYNEQFF,TGCGCCAGCAGCCAAGTGATAGCGGGAGTCGCGTACAATGAGCAGTTCTTC
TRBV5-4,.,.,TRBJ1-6,CASSFGAGENSPLHF,TGTGCCAGCAGCTTCGGCGCAGGGGAAAATTCACCCCTCCACTTT